The rows below give T cell receptor beta chains drawn from one sample of a study of shared clonotypes between healthy human individuals. Only in-frame clones appear in the TCRdb table, and some are missing; sequencing was by immunoSEQ multiplex PCR. The table lists some 790,000 clones, around 77% of them singletons. The sequenced material came from memory CD4+ T cells sorted from blood. The receptors derive from a woman in her thirties in good health. Both conserved end residues are part of each CDR3. A D gene is named only where the DNA matches it firmly. Clone size is stated in some rows and not others, as once, few, many or a class when expanded.

TRBJ2-7 . TRBV29-1 . TGCAGCGGAACGGGACAACGGAGCTCCTACGAGCAGTACTTC CSGTGQRSSYEQYF
TRBJ1-5 . TRBV28 TRBD1 TGTGCCAGCCTCGGGGAGCAGGGGGCGCCGCGCAATCAGCCCCAGCATTTT CASLGEQGAPRNQPQHF
TRBJ1-2 few TRBV2 TRBD1 TGTGCCAGCAGGGATCCGGGACAGGCTAACTATGGCTACACCTTC CASRDPGQANYGYTF
TRBJ2-3 . TRBV19 . TGTGCCAGTAGCGACCGAAGGTTGGGGGGGCGGACAGATACGCAGTATTTT CASSDRRLGGRTDTQYF
TRBJ1-5 . TRBV21-1 . TGTGCCAGCAGCAACGCGACAGGGTGTAGTCAGCCCCAGCATTTT CASSNATGCSQPQHF
TRBJ2-7 few TRBV20-1 TRBD1 TGCAGTGCTAGTCGGGACAGGGTGGTTCTCTTC CSASRDRVVLF
TRBJ1-1 . TRBV19 . TGTGCCAGTAGTATACGCGGAGTTCATACTGAAGCTTTCTTT CASSIRGVHTEAFF
TRBJ2-1 once TRBV28 TRBD1 TGTGCCAGCAGAGCAGGGGGCTACAATGAGCAGTTCTTC CASRAGGYNEQFF
TRBJ2-6 . TRBV5-4 . TGTGCCAGCAGCGCCGACCTAGGTAGGGGGGCCAACGTCCTGACTTTC CASSADLGRGANVLTF
TRBJ1-4 . TRBV5-1 . TGCGCCAGCAGCTTTCGCTCAGGAGACGAAAAACTGTTTTTT CASSFRSGDEKLFF
TRBJ2-7 . TRBV27 . TGTGCCAGCAGTTTTCGAACAGGCGACTCCTACGAGCAGTACTTC CASSFRTGDSYEQYF
TRBJ2-5 . TRBV10-3 . TGTGCCATCAGCGACATCCAAGAGACCCAGTACTTC CAISDIQETQYF
TRBJ1-5 many TRBV4-1 . TGCGCCAGCAGCCAAGCGGGGGGTCAGCCCCAGCATTTT CASSQAGGQPQHF
TRBJ2-3 . TRBV7-2 . TGTGCCAGCAGCGCTCGGGGTAGCGGCACAGATACGCAGTATTTT CASSARGSGTDTQYF
TRBJ1-1 . TRBV7-9 . TGTGCCAGCAGCTTAAGCGCCCGAGGGACGACTGAAGCTTTCTTT CASSLSARGTTEAFF
TRBJ2-3 . TRBV19 . TGTGCCAGTAGTATAACTTTCACAGATACGCAGTATTTT CASSITFTDTQYF
TRBJ1-1 . TRBV25-1 TRBD1 TGTGCCAGCAGTGCGGACAGGGGGGCGCTCACTGAAGCTTTCTTT CASSADRGALTEAFF
TRBJ1-1 . TRBV10-2 . TGCGCCAGCATCCGGGGATCGCTCCGGGACACCGACGGTGGGAACACTGAAGCTTTCTTT CASIRGSLRDTDGGNTEAFF
TRBJ1-2 . TRBV7-9 . TGTGCCAGCAGCTTAATCGGCAGCGTTTACGGCTACACCTTC CASSLIGSVYGYTF
TRBJ2-7 . TRBV5-4 . TGTGCCAGCAGCCGCGGCTCGGGTAGCTCCTACGAGCAGTACTTC CASSRGSGSSYEQYF
TRBJ2-7 . TRBV20-1 . TGCAGTGCCCCTCGGGACTACGAGCAGTACTTC CSAPRDYEQYF
TRBJ2-2 . TRBV19 . TGTGCCAGTAGTGCTGTGTCTGTCACCGGGGAGCTGTTTTTT CASSAVSVTGELFF
TRBJ2-3 . TRBV7-2 . TGTGCCAGCAGCTTTTTTATAGATACGCAGTATTTT CASSFFIDTQYF
TRBJ1-4 . TRBV28 . TGTGCCAGCAGCCCGAGACGCGAAAAACTGTTTTTT CASSPRREKLFF
TRBJ2-1 . TRBV6-4 TRBD2 TGTGCCAGCAGTGTTGTAGCGGGAGCGGATGAGCAGTTCTTC CASSVVAGADEQFF
TRBJ1-5 . TRBV7-6 . TGTGCCAGCAGCTTATTTCAGGGAGATCAGCCCCAGCATTTT CASSLFQGDQPQHF
TRBJ2-1 . TRBV5-1 . TGCGCCAGCAGCTTGGTTCGTTCGCGCTACAATGAGCAGTTCTTC CASSLVRSRYNEQFF
TRBJ2-7 . TRBV28 TRBD2 TGTGCCAGCAGGTCCGGGACTAGCGAGATTTTTTCCTACGAGCAGTACTTC CASRSGTSEIFSYEQYF
TRBJ1-4 . TRBV18 TRBD1 TGTGCCAGCTCACCGACAGGGGAGGCTGAAAAACTGTTTTTT CASSPTGEAEKLFF
TRBJ2-3 . TRBV27 TRBD2 TGTGCCAGCAGTTTCCGGCCTCCGGGGCTAGCGGGAGGGCCCGACAGCACAGATACGCAGTATTTT CASSFRPPGLAGGPDSTDTQYF
TRBJ2-7 . TRBV4-1 TRBD1 TGCGCCAGCAGCCAAGTGAAGGTGGGGACAGGATCCTACGAGCAGTACTTC CASSQVKVGTGSYEQYF
TRBJ1-2 . TRBV2 . TGTGCCAGCAGTGCGTCCCCAATCTACAACTATGGCTACACCTTC CASSASPIYNYGYTF
TRBJ2-4 . TRBV4-1 TRBD2 TGCGCCAGCAGCCCAGGGGTAGCGGGAGGGCTAGCCAAAAACATTCAGTACTTC CASSPGVAGGLAKNIQYF
TRBJ2-5 . TRBV5-1 TRBD1 TGCGCCACCAAAGATACGGGCAGGGGGCTTCCCTGGGAGACCCAGTACTTC CATKDTGRGLPWETQYF
TRBJ2-7 . TRBV11-2 TRBD2 TGTGCCAGCAGCTTAGTTGCGGGGAGGGGTGACTACGAGCAGTACTTC CASSLVAGRGDYEQYF
TRBJ1-2 . TRBV29-1 . TGCAGCGTTGACTCGGCGGGGGGGAACTATGGCTACACCTTC CSVDSAGGNYGYTF
TRBJ1-3 . TRBV5-1 TRBD1 TGCGCCAGCAGCAATGGACAGGGGGCCGGCTCTGGAAACACCATATATTTT CASSNGQGAGSGNTIYF
TRBJ2-2 few TRBV15 . TGTGCCACCAGCAGAGGTAACAGTCGAGGCACCGGGGAGCTGTTTTTT CATSRGNSRGTGELFF
TRBJ2-3 . TRBV29-1 . TGCAGCGTTTCTACGGCGGGGAGCCTGACAGATACGCAGTATTTT CSVSTAGSLTDTQYF
TRBJ2-2 . TRBV14 . TGTGCCAGCAGCCTGCGACAGGCAGACACCGGGGAGCTGTTTTTT CASSLRQADTGELFF
TRBJ1-1 . TRBV11-3 . TGTGCCAGCAGCTTGGAGGAGAACACTGAAGCTTTCTTT CASSLEENTEAFF
TRBJ2-1 few TRBV7-6 TRBD2 TGTGCCAGCAGCTTAGATTGGACTAGCGGGACGTCCTACAATGAGCAGTTCTTC CASSLDWTSGTSYNEQFF
TRBJ1-4 . TRBV15 TRBD1 TGTGCCACCAGCAGTCGGCTGACAGGGGGAAATGAAAAACTGTTTTTT CATSSRLTGGNEKLFF
TRBJ2-4 . TRBV5-1 TRBD1 TGCGCCAGCAGCTTACAGGGGGCGCTGGGTGGATCTCAGAACATTCAGTACTTC CASSLQGALGGSQNIQYF
TRBJ2-2 many TRBV11-3 . TGTGCCAGCAGCTTGGGCCGTCTCGCGAACACCGGGGAGCTGTTTTTT CASSLGRLANTGELFF
TRBJ1-4 . TRBV6-6 . TGTGCCAGCAAAGCTAATGAAAAACTGTTTTTT CASKANEKLFF
TRBJ2-6 . TRBV19 . TGTGCCAGTAGTCCAACCCCAGGGAGTCTAATCTCTGGGGCCAACGTCCTGACTTTC CASSPTPGSLISGANVLTF
TRBJ2-4 . TRBV5-5 . TGTGCCAGCAGCTTGGAGCCCCGAATAAGCAGGGCCAAAAACATTCAGTACTTC CASSLEPRISRAKNIQYF
TRBJ1-1 . TRBV11-2 . TGTGCCAGCAGCAGACACCATAACACTGAAGCTTTCTTT CASSRHHNTEAFF
TRBJ2-2 few TRBV7-8 TRBD2 TGTGCCAGCAGCCCACTTTCGTGGCGGGAGACTTACACCGGGGAGCTGTTTTTT CASSPLSWRETYTGELFF
TRBJ2-1 . TRBV7-9 . TGTGCCAGCAGCCGAGGGGGGAAGGGCTCCTACAATGAGCAGTTCTTC CASSRGGKGSYNEQFF
TRBJ2-7 few TRBV27 TRBD2 TGTGCCACCAAACCACCTGGGCGGGAGAATTCAGACGAGCAGTACTTC CATKPPGRENSDEQYF
TRBJ2-3 . TRBV4-2 . TGTGCCAGCAGCCAAGAGAGAGGCAGTCCTCGGCAGTATTTT CASSQERGSPRQYF
TRBJ2-7 . TRBV6-1 TRBD2 TGTGCCAGCAGTGCCGGGACTAGCGGGGGCTACGAGCAGTACTTC CASSAGTSGGYEQYF
TRBJ1-2 once TRBV6-1 TRBD1 TGTGCCAGCACTAATTTCGACAGGGCAGGCTACACCTTC CASTNFDRAGYTF
TRBJ1-5 . TRBV27 . TGTGCCAGCAGTTTTAGGAATTCAAATCAGCCCCAGCATTTT CASSFRNSNQPQHF
TRBJ2-5 few TRBV5-1 . TGCGCCAGTAGTGTGGCGACCTTCGAGACCCAGTACTTC CASSVATFETQYF
TRBJ2-3 once TRBV2 TRBD2 TGTGCCAGCAGGAGACTAGCGAGCACAGATACGCAGTATTTT CASRRLASTDTQYF
TRBJ1-2 . TRBV2 . TGTGCCAGCAGCAGACAGGAATATGGCTACACCTTC CASSRQEYGYTF
TRBJ1-1 . TRBV7-9 . TGTGCCAGCAGCAACAGTGGCCTATCTTCGATGAACACTGAAGCTTTCTTT CASSNSGLSSMNTEAFF